This T cell receptor (beta chain) came from a study of blood T cell repertoires in COVID-19 (TCRdb year 2020). With regard to the full study: Recovered participants in ImmuneRACE Cohort 3 were defined by two consecutive negative NP/OP PCR tests, clearance by a healthcare professional, or resolution of symptoms. The prospective study material was composed of cDNA or gDNA derived from T cells, B-cell-depleted T cells, or PBMCs. Collaborator samples came from the United States, Italy and Spain and covered acute and convalescent phases of COVID-19. The sample metadata nearly always contained a de-identified subject ID, COVID-19 status, age in years and sex. The samples were drawn from the first 160 participants of the ongoing ImmuneRACE study and from 1,254 subjects provided by 6 global collaborators. Subjects who had been exposed to COVID-19, were actively infected with it, or had recovered from it provided the deeply sampled blood TCRbeta repertoires that made up the dataset. The repertoires were made available in a free public database intended to serve as a resource for research on the immune response to SARS-CoV-2. Where HLA class I and class II types were available, the types were taken from metadata supplied by the sample provider, not from assay-based typing. Study-wide findings and limitations: The quantity of clinical and demographic metadata differed by source and by participant and was supplied without curation.

For this clone: The antigen this receptor binds is unknown. No quality values exist for individual bases; no much larger clone is one base distant.

TCRbeta CDR3 regions were amplified from genomic DNA by means of the immunoSEQ Assay, a bias-controlled multiplex PCR. The paper's processing steps were these. Within the assay, amplification of reference gene primers was used to estimate how many nucleated cells each sample contained. To quantify the absolute abundance of each unique TCRbeta CDR3 rearrangement, sequence reads were collapsed and filtered. For each sample, productive Simpson clonality was calculated by taking the square root of Simpson's diversity index across productive rearrangements. The clones in this table, taken by TCRdb from immuneACCESS, are in-frame only. Not every clone is retained; where verified, under half of the shortfall comes from an unresolved V gene, and the cause of the rest is unknown. The V and J calls and clone size are taken from that table; D and trimming were inferred from the DNA. The table for this sample lists around 140,000 clones; about 80% of them were counted only once. The top ten constitute about 4% of the sample.

Enrolling through a virtual design, the prospective study's participants ranged in age from roughly 18 to 90 years and lived across more than 20 United States geographic areas. Cohort assignment in the prospective study relied on participant-reported clinical history from a screening survey and a study questionnaire. In the prospective study, whole blood, serum and a nasopharyngeal or oropharyngeal swab were collected from each participant by mobile phlebotomists. Participants in the prospective study had the option to provide additional blood draws and questionnaires over an approximately 2-month period. Before DNA extraction, prospective study blood samples were shipped either frozen or at room temperature. The specimen sequenced was PBMCs or T cells enriched from blood (not recorded which). The receptor was derived from a middle-aged man in a cohort exposed to, infected with or recovered from COVID-19 (not recorded which).

The DNA reads TGTGCCATCAGTGAGCCACCGGGACTAGCCGCCCACAATGAGCAGTTCTTC. This codes for CAISEPPGLAAHNEQFF. In this chain, TRBV10-3 is recombined with TRBJ2-1, with 9 middle bases fitting TRBD2. V is pruned by 2 bases and J by 5 bases, leaving 10 bases of the junction without a gene match. There are 17 amino acids in the CDR3, from cysteine to phenylalanine inclusive. Only the CDR3 DNA stays, 51 bases, in frame from base 1. From the germline V gene, CDR1 is ENHRY and CDR2 is SYGVKD.